This entry concerns a single TCR beta chain. This entry is derived from a study of cytomegalovirus exposure and HLA in healthy donors. Germline V gives CDR1 KGHSH, CDR2 LQKENI. V shed 2 bases and J 4 bases; nucleotides not matched to a gene: 8. CDR3 length: 16 residues. PCR involved 60 Vbeta and 13 Jbeta primers. Repertoires were generated with immunoSEQ multiplex PCR, while TCRdb's copy carries only in-frame clones and drops some. The profile shows more than 90,000 clones, about 70% of them singletons. The sample comprised PBMCs. The clonotype was recovered from a human donor in good health. V gene TRBV18 combines with J gene TRBJ1-3, with 7 bases aligning to TRBD1. The CDR3 spells CASSPSSQGTGNTIYF. Here the CDR3 DNA reads TGTGCCAGCTCACCATCCTCACAGGGGACGGGAAACACCATATATTTT.